This TCR beta chain was captured by sequencing in a study of cytomegalovirus exposure and HLA in healthy donors. With 60 Vbeta and 13 Jbeta primers, the PCR was carried out. TCRdb keeps only in-frame clones here, not all; method: immunoSEQ multiplex PCR. This table has 120,000 or so clones, 80% appearing once. The TCR comes from a young man in good health and CMV-seropositive. Input material: PBMCs.

The CDR3 coding sequence is TGTGCCATCACCCGGCGGGAGGTAGATACGCAGTATTTT. Encoded protein: CAITRREVDTQYF. The J gene is TRBJ2-3, the V gene TRBV10-3, with TRBD2 matching over 8 bases. This CDR3 contains 13 residues. V lost 7 bases, J lost 5 bases, and 5 bases stayed unmatched. The germline V gene has CDR1 ENHRY and CDR2 SYGVKD.